These 31 T cell receptor beta chains share one sample of origin, sequenced in a study of cytomegalovirus exposure and HLA in healthy donors. The study ran its PCR with 60 Vbeta and 13 Jbeta primers. Only in-frame clones appear in the TCRdb table, and some are missing; sequencing was by immunoSEQ multiplex PCR. The repertoire consists of some 130,000 clones, with 80% to 90% occurring once and the leading ten covering roughly 2.5%. Sequenced sample: PBMCs. These receptors were obtained from a man between 45 and 60 years old in good health and CMV-seronegative.

The chain links TRBV18 to TRBJ1-2; 9 bases map to TRBD1. V shed 2 bases, J shed 8 bases, and the junction held 3 bases outside the gene matches. The CDR3 length is 13 residues. Germline-derived CDR1 and CDR2 are KGHSH and LQKENI. CDR3 protein: CASSPMDRGGYTF. CDR3 DNA: TGTGCCAGCTCACCAATGGACAGGGGAGGCTACACCTTC.

The rearrangement links TRBV10-2 to TRBJ1-6; 11 bases map to TRBD1. CDR3 size: 12 residues. V shed 4 bases and J 15 bases; nucleotides not matched to a gene: 2. In germline, CDR1 is WSHSY, CDR2 SAAADI. The CDR3 bases are TGCGCCAGCAGTGGGGACAGGGGGTACCTCCACTTT. Amino acid sequence: CASSGDRGYLHF.

This clone was seen a handful of times. V and J are TRBV30 and TRBJ2-6; D might be TRBD1 (5 bases). V was pared by 5 bases and J by 0 bases, with 20 bases between. Germline V gene lookup returns CDR1 GTSNPN and CDR2 SVGIG (reference sequence). CDR3 size: 18 residues. CDR3 sequence (DNA): TGTGCCTGGGTCGGTACGTGGGGCCCCAGCTCTGGGGCCAACGTCCTGACTTTC. The encoded protein is CAWVGTWGPSSGANVLTF.

This clone was counted once. The rearrangement uses TRBV28 and TRBJ2-5; possible D gene TRBD2, 6 bases. The CDR3 has 15 amino acids. CDR1 is MDHEN, CDR2 SYDVKM, per germline. The V end was cut by 2 bases, the J end by 2 bases, with 12 bases between. The CDR3 region is CASSLTWSGQETQYF. Here the CDR3 DNA reads TGTGCCAGCAGTTTAACCTGGAGCGGGCAAGAGACCCAGTACTTC.

This clone has just a few counts. The V call is TRBV2, the J call TRBJ1-1; D gene ambiguous. Trimming left V 6 bases short and J 0 bases short, with 8 bases between. The CDR3 has 13 amino acids. The germline gives CDR1 SNHLY, CDR2 FYNNEI. CDR3: CASRQQMNTEAFF. The CDR3 DNA sequence: TGTGCCAGCAGACAGCAAATGAACACTGAAGCTTTCTTT.

The rearrangement uses TRBV10-3 and TRBJ2-7; TRBD2 aligns across 9 bases. J lost 3 bases, V lost 7 bases, and 7 bases had no gene match. The CDR3 is 14 amino acids. In germline, CDR1 is ENHRY, CDR2 SYGVKD. CDR3 DNA: TGTGCCATCAAACGGACTAGCGAGAACTACGAGCAGTACTTC. It specifies CAIKRTSENYEQYF.

The chain carries TRBV30 and TRBJ2-3, with D perhaps matching TRBD2 (5 bases). Trimming removed 2 bases at V and 2 bases at J, with 8 bases between. This CDR3 is built from 13 residues. Germline values: CDR1 GTSNPN, CDR2 SVGIG (reference sequence). CDR3 protein: CAWSQAATDTQYF. The CDR3 coding sequence is TGTGCCTGGAGTCAAGCGGCCACAGATACGCAGTATTTT.

The chain carries TRBV6-1 and TRBJ2-5, with 9 bases aligning to TRBD2. The CDR3 covers 13 residues. The V gene's germline CDR1 is MNHNS and CDR2 SASEGT. The junction had 2 bases not matched to a gene; V was cut back by 6 bases and J by 3 bases. As DNA, the CDR3 is TGTGCCAGCAGCAGACTAGCGGAAGAGACCCAGTACTTC. Translating it yields CASSRLAEETQYF.

This chain links TRBV7-9 with TRBJ1-1; no firm D call. This CDR3 is 11 amino acids long. V dropped 1 base and J dropped 11 bases, with 8 bases sitting between them. CDR1 is SEHNR and CDR2 is FQNEAQ in the germline V gene (reference sequence). The CDR3, as DNA: TGTGCCAGCAGCTTAGATCGTTCGGCTTTCTTT. Protein: CASSLDRSAFF.

The chain joins TRBV2 to TRBJ1-5; TRBD1 might be the D (6 bases). The germline CDR1 and CDR2 sequences are SNHLY and FYNNEI. The CDR3 covers 14 residues. The V and J ends lost 4 bases and 8 bases respectively, with 15 bases between them. The CDR3 reads CASSVQGTGEPQHF. For the CDR3, the DNA is TGTGCCAGCAGTGTACAGGGTACCGGGGAGCCCCAGCATTTT. The variable domain in full, with the rest retrieved from reference TRBV2 and TRBJ1-5, is EPEVTQTPSHQVTQMGQEVILRCVPISNHLYFYWYRQILGQKVEFLVSFYNNEISEKSEIFDDQFSVERPDGSNFTLKIRSTKLEDSAMYFCASSVQGTGEPQHFGDGTRLSIL.

This chain connects TRBV9 to TRBJ2-7; the match to TRBD1 covers 8 bases. CDR1 and CDR2 (germline): SGDLS, YYNGEE. This CDR3 region has 16 residues. The V gene end was trimmed by 0 bases and the J gene end by 2 bases; junction bases not matched to a gene: 7. The CDR3 DNA follows: TGTGCCAGCAGCGTAGGTGGACAGGGCTTAACCTACGAGCAGTACTTC. Its translation is CASSVGGQGLTYEQYF.

This clone occurred once. The CDR3 reads CASSPGQGVENTEAFF. The CDR3 bases are TGTGCCAGCAGCCCGGGACAGGGGGTTGAGAACACTGAAGCTTTCTTT. The chain is built from TRBV13 and TRBJ1-1; TRBD1 matches 11 bases. The CDR3 is 16 residues long. V lost 5 bases to trimming and J lost 1 base; unmatched junction nucleotides: 6. CDR1 and CDR2 (germline): PRHDT, FYEKMQ (reference sequence).

The chain is built from TRBV18 and TRBJ2-7, with D tentatively TRBD1 (6 bases). The CDR3 contains 16 residues. Germline CDR1 KGHSH, CDR2 LQKENI. With 4 bases removed from V and 1 base from J, the gap between germline ends came to 17 bases. CDR3 residues: CASSLTNEGQSYEQYF. In DNA form, the CDR3 reads TGTGCCAGCTCACTCACCAACGAGGGACAATCCTACGAGCAGTACTTC.

This chain connects TRBV4-1 to TRBJ2-7; tentatively, D is TRBD2 (6 bases). Deletions cut 4 bases from V and 2 bases from J, with 15 bases between. The CDR3 extends over 15 amino acids. Germline assignment: CDR1 MGHRA and CDR2 YSYEKL. This chain's CDR3 is CASSPRWGVPYEQYF. DNA for the CDR3: TGCGCCAGCAGCCCTAGGTGGGGGGTACCCTACGAGCAGTACTTC.

The chain is built from TRBV5-1 and TRBJ2-7; D is undetermined. From germline, CDR1 is SGHRS and CDR2 YFSETQ. This CDR3 is built from 14 residues. Trimming took off 0 bases at V and 3 bases at J, with 10 bases between the two ends. The CDR3 DNA reads TGCGCCAGCAGCTTGGGAGGAGCAAACTACGAGCAGTACTTC. Translated: CASSLGGANYEQYF.

The V and J genes are TRBV19 and TRBJ2-5; D ambiguous. This CDR3 has 13 residues. Germline CDR1 reads LNHDA; CDR2 reads SQIVND (reference sequence). V dropped 5 bases and J dropped 5 bases, with 12 bases sitting between them. CDR3 region: CASSEAALETQYF. The CDR3 DNA sequence: TGTGCCAGTAGTGAGGCAGCTTTGGAGACCCAGTACTTC.

The V gene is TRBV6-1, the J gene TRBJ2-7; tentative D call: TRBD2 (6 bases). The germline V gene encodes CDR1 MNHNS and CDR2 SASEGT. The CDR3 consists of 15 residues. The V end lost 2 bases, the J end lost 6 bases, and 17 bases lay between the germline ends. CDR3 sequence reads: CASSEPGRKKSEQYF. CDR3 bases: TGTGCCAGCAGTGAACCGGGGAGGAAAAAAAGCGAGCAGTACTTC.

The rearrangement joins TRBV7-2 to TRBJ2-1; TRBD2 agrees at 14 bases. The germline CDR1 and CDR2 sequences are SGHTA and FQGNSA. CDR3 length equals 21 residues. The trim removed 0 bases at V and 1 base at J, leaving 11 bases unmatched. CDR3 loop: CASSLALQRLAGGRSYNEQFF. The CDR3 bases are TGTGCCAGCAGCTTAGCCCTCCAAAGACTAGCGGGGGGGAGGTCCTACAATGAGCAGTTCTTC.

For the CDR3, the DNA is TGTGCCAGCAGTTCGTTTCTCAGGGGGGCCGCCTACGAGCAGTACTTC. This codes for CASSSFLRGAAYEQYF. The genes are TRBV27 and TRBJ2-7; tentative D call: TRBD1 (7 bases). The germline gives CDR1 MNHEY, CDR2 SMNVEV (reference sequence). Trimming took off 4 bases at V and 2 bases at J, with 18 bases between the two ends. The CDR3 is 16 amino acids.

The chain uses TRBV7-6 and TRBJ1-5, with a tentative D call TRBD1 (6 bases). This CDR3 comprises 14 residues. From germline, CDR1 is SGHVS and CDR2 FNYEAQ. Trimming took 3 bases from V and 0 from J, leaving 6 bases between them. The CDR3 spells CASSLTGSNQPQHF. CDR3 coding DNA: TGTGCCAGCAGCTTGACAGGTAGCAATCAGCCCCAGCATTTT. The full variable domain, completed using reference TRBV7-6 and TRBJ1-5, is GAGVSQSPRYKVTKRGQDVALRCDPISGHVSLYWYRQALGQGPEFLTYFNYEAQQDKSGLPNDRFSAERPEGSISTLTIQRTEQRDSAMYRCASSLTGSNQPQHFGDGTRLSIL.

The chain combines TRBV4-2 with TRBJ2-1; TRBD2 matches at 8 bases. V gave up 1 base and J gave up 9 bases; unmatched junction bases: 5. CDR3 length: 14 amino acids. Germline CDR1 reads LGHNA; CDR2 reads YNFKEQ. The CDR3 region is CASSQVAGGAEQFF. CDR3 coding DNA: TGTGCCAGCAGCCAAGTTGCGGGGGGTGCTGAGCAGTTCTTC.

J is TRBJ1-5 and V is TRBV30; 8 bases line up with TRBD1. Germline loops: CDR1 GTSNPN, CDR2 SVGIG (reference sequence). The ends lost 0 bases at V and 10 bases at J; junction bases unmatched: 8. CDR3 size: 14 residues. CDR3 nucleotide sequence: TGTGCCTGGAGTGTTCGAGGACAGGGACCCCCCCAGCATTTT. Its translation: CAWSVRGQGPPQHF.

CDR3 nucleotide sequence: TGTGCCAGCAGCCGACAGGGCTACGAGCAGTACTTC. It yields the protein CASSRQGYEQYF. The rearrangement joins TRBV7-2 to TRBJ2-7, with TRBD1 matching over 7 bases. Germline V CDR1 and CDR2: SGHTA, FQGNSA. The CDR3 sequence is 12 residues long. The junction had 1 base not matched to a gene; V was cut back by 5 bases and J by 3 bases.

This sequence joins TRBV6-6 and TRBJ1-6; unclear D gene. There are 13 residues in the CDR3. Per germline, CDR1 MNHNY and CDR2 SVGAGI (reference sequence). V was pared by 4 bases and J by 10 bases, with 11 bases between. CDR3 sequence reads: CASSSPEESPLHF. DNA of the CDR3: TGTGCCAGCAGTTCCCCCGAGGAGTCACCCCTCCACTTT.

The chain has TRBV5-1 and TRBJ2-5, with TRBD1 as a possible D gene (5 bases). Trimming stripped 3 bases from V and 5 bases from J, with 20 bases between. Germline values: CDR1 SGHRS, CDR2 YFSETQ. This CDR3 is 16 amino acids long. CDR3 sequence reads: CASSSANRGAVETQYF. In DNA, the CDR3 is TGCGCCAGCAGCTCAGCCAATAGGGGCGCGGTCGAGACCCAGTACTTC. The complete variable domain, with remaining parts taken from reference TRBV5-1 and TRBJ2-5, reads KAGVTQTPRYLIKTRGQQVTLSCSPISGHRSVSWYQQTPGQGLQFLFEYFSETQRNKGNFPGRFSGRQFSNSRSEMNVSTLELGDSALYLCASSSANRGAVETQYFGPGTRLLVL.

The genes are TRBV7-8 and TRBJ1-4; TRBD1 agrees at 9 bases. V was clipped by 4 bases and J by 3 bases; unmatched bases: 6. The germline gives CDR1 SGHVS, CDR2 FQNEAQ. CDR3 length: 16 residues. The CDR3 sequence is CASSWRTGAANEKLFF. The CDR3 region has the DNA TGTGCCAGCAGCTGGAGGACAGGGGCAGCTAATGAAAAACTGTTTTTT.

The V and J genes are TRBV4-2 and TRBJ2-2; 9 bases are a match to TRBD2. The CDR3 sequence is 18 residues long. CDR1 is LGHNA, CDR2 YNFKEQ, per germline. Trimming cost V 2 bases and J 2 bases; bases outside gene matches: 9. The CDR3 bases are TGTGCCAGCAGCCAAACTAGCGGGCGGGCCTTAAACACCGGGGAGCTGTTTTTT. It is translated as CASSQTSGRALNTGELFF.

The genes are TRBV29-1 and TRBJ2-7; TRBD2 might be the D (5 bases). Germline V lookup: CDR1 SQVTM, CDR2 ANQGSEA. The CDR3 consists of 13 residues. V was clipped by 3 bases and J by 2 bases, with 11 bases between them. CDR3 amino acids: CSVDEGDAYEQYF. The CDR3, as DNA: TGCAGCGTTGACGAGGGTGATGCCTACGAGCAGTACTTC.

This sequence joins TRBV27 and TRBJ2-1; TRBD1 agrees at 7 bases. Losses at the gene ends were 8 bases for V and 1 base for J; bases not matched to a gene: 11. In germline, CDR1 is MNHEY, CDR2 SMNVEV (reference sequence). CDR3 length equals 16 residues. CDR3: CASSPDRAPSYNEQFF. The CDR3 nucleotides are TGTGCCAGCTCCCCCGACAGGGCTCCGTCCTACAATGAGCAGTTCTTC.

The V and J genes are TRBV11-2 and TRBJ2-2, with D unclear. Germline V lookup: CDR1 SGHAT, CDR2 FQNNGV. Trimming left V 5 bases short and J 1 base short, with 14 bases between. The CDR3 consists of 16 residues. CDR3 in amino acids: CASSPRSWVNTGELFF. Here the CDR3 DNA reads TGTGCCAGCAGCCCAAGGAGCTGGGTGAACACCGGGGAGCTGTTTTTT.

V and J are TRBV6-5 and TRBJ2-7, with D perhaps TRBD1 (5 bases). Looked up from germline, CDR1 is MNHEY and CDR2 is SVGAGI. The germline V and J ends were trimmed by 0 bases and 1 base, with 10 bases remaining between them. The CDR3 has 15 residues. As DNA, the CDR3 is TGTGCCAGCAGTTACTCCCGTCAGGGATCCTACGAGCAGTACTTC. Residues: CASSYSRQGSYEQYF.